These 4 T cell receptor beta chains came from one sample sequenced in a study of cytomegalovirus exposure and HLA in healthy donors. Vbeta (60) and Jbeta (13) primers were used in the PCR. Profiled with immunoSEQ multiplex PCR; TCRdb holds only in-frame clones, not every one. This table has 270,000 or so clones, 86% appearing once. Sequenced sample: PBMCs. These receptors were obtained from a man aged 40-49 years in good health and CMV-seropositive.

The rearrangement joins TRBV5-4 to TRBJ2-1; 15 bases map to TRBD2. With 4 bases clipped from V and 5 bases from J, the junction kept 4 bases outside the gene matches. Looked up from germline, CDR1 is SGHNT and CDR2 is YYREEE (reference sequence). CDR3 length equals 16 residues. The CDR3 region is CASSPGLAGGNNEQFF. In nucleotides, the CDR3 is TGTGCCAGCAGCCCCGGACTAGCGGGAGGGAACAATGAGCAGTTCTTC.

CDR3 region: CSVEDRVRSGANVLTF. The CDR3 DNA is TGCAGCGTTGAAGACAGGGTGCGATCTGGGGCCAACGTCCTGACTTTC. The chain employs TRBV29-1 and TRBJ2-6; D is possibly TRBD1 (5 bases). CDR1 SQVTM and CDR2 ANQGSEA come from the germline V gene. CDR3 size: 16 residues. V lost 0 bases and J lost 1, with 10 bases in between.

This chain joins TRBV12-5 and TRBJ2-3, with TRBD2 matching over 8 bases. V trimming: 5 bases; J trimming: 0 bases; junction bases outside the gene matches: 10. The length of the CDR3 is 17 residues. In germline, CDR1 is LGHNT, CDR2 FRNRAP. The CDR3 nucleotides are TGTGCTAGTGGTCCCCTCAGAGAGCGGGAGAGCACAGATACGCAGTATTTT. This sequence encodes CASGPLRERESTDTQYF. Variable domain in full (rest from reference TRBV12-5 and TRBJ2-3): DARVTQTPRHKVTEMGQEVTMRCQPILGHNTVFWYRQTMMQGLELLAYFRNRAPLDDSGMPKDRFSAEMPDATLATLKIQPSEPRDSAVYFCASGPLRERESTDTQYFGPGTRLTVL.

The CDR3 nucleotides are TGTGCCAGCAGCTTAGTTAGCAGTTCGGGTCAGCCCCAGCATTTT. It specifies CASSLVSSSGQPQHF. The chain employs TRBV7-2 and TRBJ1-5; D is unresolved. CDR1 is SGHTA and CDR2 is FQGNSA in the germline V gene. The V end lost 1 base, the J end lost 6 bases, and 13 bases lay between the germline ends. The CDR3 is made up of 15 amino acids.